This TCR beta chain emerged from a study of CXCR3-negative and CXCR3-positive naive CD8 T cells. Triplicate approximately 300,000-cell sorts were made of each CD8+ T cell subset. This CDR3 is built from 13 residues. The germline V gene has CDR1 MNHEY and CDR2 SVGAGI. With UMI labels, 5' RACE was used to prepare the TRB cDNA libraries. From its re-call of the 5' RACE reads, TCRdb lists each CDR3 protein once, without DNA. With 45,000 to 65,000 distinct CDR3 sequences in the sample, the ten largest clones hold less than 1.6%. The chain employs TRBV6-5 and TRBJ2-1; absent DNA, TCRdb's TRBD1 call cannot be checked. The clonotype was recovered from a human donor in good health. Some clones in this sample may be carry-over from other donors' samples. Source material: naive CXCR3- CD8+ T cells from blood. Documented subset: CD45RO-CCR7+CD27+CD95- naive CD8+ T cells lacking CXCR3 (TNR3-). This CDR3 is CASAPNAGIEQFF.